This T cell receptor (beta chain) was retrieved from a study of CXCR3-negative and CXCR3-positive naive CD8 T cells. Study-wide results and limits: TRB CDR3s of CXCR3-positive naive cells were more hydrophobic than those of CXCR3-negative naive cells. Upon cryopreservation, CXCR3 expression partially decreased, and most assays used fresh PBMCs.

Germline assignment: CDR1 MDHEN and CDR2 SYDVKM. The CDR3 is 16 amino acids. About this clonotype: Its antigen is still unknown.

Each TRB cDNA library was prepared by 5' RACE (with UMI labels). No DNA is given; TCRdb re-called the 5' RACE reads and lists each CDR3 protein once. This sample's clone table lists about 90,000 distinct CDR3 sequences. The chain links TRBV28 to TRBJ1-5; the TCRdb D gene call, TRBD1, has no DNA to confirm it. The sequenced material came from naive CXCR3- CD8+ T cells from blood. As for subset: CD45RO-CCR7+CD27+CD95- naive CD8+ T cells lacking CXCR3 (TNR3-). The TCR sequence derives from a human donor in good health. Some clones in this sample may be carry-over from other donors' samples. CDR3 loop: CASSFQTGYSNQPQHF.